One and the same sample provided the 4 T cell receptor beta chains below, sequenced in a study of blood T cell repertoires in COVID-19. Produced via immunoSEQ multiplex PCR; TCRdb's table is partial and in-frame only. The sample has approximately 260,000 clones, 79% seen once. The sequenced sample was peripheral blood. Receptors were obtained from a middle-aged woman with active or convalescent COVID-19.

The chain is built from TRBV19 and TRBJ1-2; D gene unclear. The germline CDR1 and CDR2 sequences are LNHDA and SQIVND (reference sequence). The ends were cut back, 2 bases at V and 4 bases at J, with 11 bases in the middle. CDR3 length: 14 residues. This CDR3 reads CASSIQEAFYGYTF. The DNA for the CDR3 is TGTGCCAGTAGTATACAGGAAGCTTTCTATGGCTACACCTTC.

The J gene is TRBJ1-6, the V gene TRBV28; D is unresolved. This CDR3 comprises 15 residues. In germline, CDR1 is MDHEN, CDR2 SYDVKM. Trimming left V 3 bases short and J 7 bases short, with 13 bases between. The CDR3 DNA is TGTGCCAGCAGTTTGAGGCAGTCAACCAATTCACCCCTCCACTTT. Its protein is CASSLRQSTNSPLHF.

The chain joins TRBV6-5 to TRBJ1-5, with 9 bases that match TRBD1. J gave up 5 bases and V 4 bases, and 6 bases lay outside the gene matches. Germline-derived CDR1 and CDR2 are MNHEY and SVGAGI. CDR3 size: 15 residues. The CDR3 coding sequence is TGTGCCAGCAGTTCCCGACAGGGGGGTGATCAGCCCCAGCATTTT. Amino acids: CASSSRQGGDQPQHF.

The chain recombines TRBV12-3 or TRBV12-4 with TRBJ1-2; maybe TRBD1 (6 bases). The CDR3 loop spans 13 amino acids. Trimming cost V 6 bases and J 4 bases, with 12 bases left between them. As DNA, the CDR3 is TGTGCCAGCAGGGAGGACAGCAGCTATGGCTACACCTTC. It encodes CASREDSSYGYTF.